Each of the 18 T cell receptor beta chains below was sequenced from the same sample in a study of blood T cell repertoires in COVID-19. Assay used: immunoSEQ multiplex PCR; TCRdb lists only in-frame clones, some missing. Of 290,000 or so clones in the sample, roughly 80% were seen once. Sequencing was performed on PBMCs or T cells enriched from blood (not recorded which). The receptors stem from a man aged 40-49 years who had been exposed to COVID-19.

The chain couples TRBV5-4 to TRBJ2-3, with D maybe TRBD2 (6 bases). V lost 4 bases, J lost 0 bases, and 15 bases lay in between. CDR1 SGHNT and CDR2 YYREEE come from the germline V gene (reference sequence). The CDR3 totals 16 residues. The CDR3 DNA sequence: TGTGCCAGCAGCATACAAGGACTATCTAGCACAGATACGCAGTATTTT. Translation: CASSIQGLSSTDTQYF.

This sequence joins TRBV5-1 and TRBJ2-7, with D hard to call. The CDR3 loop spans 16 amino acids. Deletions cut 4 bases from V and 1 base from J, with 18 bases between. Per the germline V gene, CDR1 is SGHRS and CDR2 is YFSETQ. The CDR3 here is CASSPRINPTSYEQYF. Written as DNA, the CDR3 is TGCGCCAGCAGCCCCCGGATCAACCCGACTTCCTACGAGCAGTACTTC.

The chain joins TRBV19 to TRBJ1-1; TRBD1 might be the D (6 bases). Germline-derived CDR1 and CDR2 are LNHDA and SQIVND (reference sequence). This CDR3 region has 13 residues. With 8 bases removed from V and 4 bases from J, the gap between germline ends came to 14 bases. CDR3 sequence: CASLRLGGTEAFF. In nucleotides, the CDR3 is TGTGCCAGTCTACGCTTAGGGGGCACTGAAGCTTTCTTT.

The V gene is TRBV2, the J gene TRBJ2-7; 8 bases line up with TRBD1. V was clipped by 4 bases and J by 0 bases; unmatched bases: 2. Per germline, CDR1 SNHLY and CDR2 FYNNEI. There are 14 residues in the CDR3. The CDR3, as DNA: TGTGCCAGCAGTGCAGGGGGCCCCTCCTACGAGCAGTACTTC. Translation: CASSAGGPSYEQYF. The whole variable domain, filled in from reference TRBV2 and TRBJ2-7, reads EPEVTQTPSHQVTQMGQEVILRCVPISNHLYFYWYRQILGQKVEFLVSFYNNEISEKSEIFDDQFSVERPDGSNFTLKIRSTKLEDSAMYFCASSAGGPSYEQYFGPGTRLTVT.

The CDR3 region is CASSMGTGGVRVAEAFF. In nucleotides, the CDR3 is TGTGCCAGTAGTATGGGGACAGGGGGCGTGAGAGTAGCTGAAGCTTTCTTT. V and J are TRBV19 and TRBJ1-1; 12 bases are shared with TRBD1. Per the germline V gene, CDR1 is LNHDA and CDR2 is SQIVND (reference sequence). The CDR3 covers 17 residues. V was clipped by 3 bases and J by 6 bases; unmatched bases: 11.

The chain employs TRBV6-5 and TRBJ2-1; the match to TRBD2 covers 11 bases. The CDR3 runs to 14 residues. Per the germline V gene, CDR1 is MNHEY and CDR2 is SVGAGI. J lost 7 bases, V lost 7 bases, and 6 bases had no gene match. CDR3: CASISSGRFNEQFF. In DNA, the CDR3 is TGTGCCAGCATCTCTAGCGGGAGGTTTAATGAGCAGTTCTTC.

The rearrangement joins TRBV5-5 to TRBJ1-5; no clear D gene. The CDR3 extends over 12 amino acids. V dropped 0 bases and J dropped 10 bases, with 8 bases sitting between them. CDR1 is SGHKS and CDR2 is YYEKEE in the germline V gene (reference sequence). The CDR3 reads CASSLVGGPQHF. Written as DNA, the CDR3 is TGTGCCAGCAGCTTGGTGGGAGGACCCCAGCATTTT.

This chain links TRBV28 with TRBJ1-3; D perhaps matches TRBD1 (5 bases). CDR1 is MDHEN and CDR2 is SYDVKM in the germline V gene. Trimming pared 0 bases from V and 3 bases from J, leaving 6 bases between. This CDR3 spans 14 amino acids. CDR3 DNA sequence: TGTGCCAGCAGTTTATGGCAGGGTGGAAACACCATATATTTT. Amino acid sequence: CASSLWQGGNTIYF. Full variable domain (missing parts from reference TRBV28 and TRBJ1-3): DVKVTQSSRYLVKRTGEKVFLECVQDMDHENMFWYRQDPGLGLRLIYFSYDVKMKEKGDIPEGYSVSREKKERFSLILESASTNQTSMYLCASSLWQGGNTIYFGEGSWLTVV.

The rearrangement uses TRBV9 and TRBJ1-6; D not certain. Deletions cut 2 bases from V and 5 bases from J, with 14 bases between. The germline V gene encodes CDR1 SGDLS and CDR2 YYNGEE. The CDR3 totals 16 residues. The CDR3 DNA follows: TGTGCCAGCAGCGTCGGCCAGTCGGGGAATAATTCACCCCTCCACTTT. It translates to CASSVGQSGNNSPLHF.

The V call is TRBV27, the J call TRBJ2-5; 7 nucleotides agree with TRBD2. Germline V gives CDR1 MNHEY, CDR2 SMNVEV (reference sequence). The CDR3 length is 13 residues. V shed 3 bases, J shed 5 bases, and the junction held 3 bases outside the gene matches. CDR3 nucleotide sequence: TGTGCCAGCAGTTTCGGGGGGAAGGAGACCCAGTACTTC. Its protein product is CASSFGGKETQYF.

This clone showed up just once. The CDR3 nucleotides read TGTGCCAGCAGCCAGCCGAACAGTGGCTACACCTTC. It is translated as CASSQPNSGYTF. V usage is TRBV3-1 (or the pseudogene TRBV3-2) and J usage is TRBJ1-2; no definite D call. Trimming took 3 bases from V and 7 from J, leaving 9 bases between them. This CDR3 is 12 amino acids long. Per germline, CDR1 LGHDT and CDR2 YNNKEL (reference sequence).

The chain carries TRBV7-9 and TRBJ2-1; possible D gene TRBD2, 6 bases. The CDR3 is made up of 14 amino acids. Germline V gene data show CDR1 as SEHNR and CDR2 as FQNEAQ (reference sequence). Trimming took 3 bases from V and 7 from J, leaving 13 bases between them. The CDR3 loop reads CASSFDRGWNEQFF. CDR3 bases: TGTGCCAGCAGCTTTGACCGGGGGTGGAATGAGCAGTTCTTC.

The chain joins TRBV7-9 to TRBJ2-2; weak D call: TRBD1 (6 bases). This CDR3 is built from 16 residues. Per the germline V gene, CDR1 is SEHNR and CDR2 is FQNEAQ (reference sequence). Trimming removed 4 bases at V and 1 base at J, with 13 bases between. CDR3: CASSSLIRGNTGELFF. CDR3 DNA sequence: TGTGCCAGCAGCTCCCTAATCAGGGGGAACACCGGGGAGCTGTTTTTT.

The CDR3 nucleotides read TGTGCCAGCAGCCCGTCCGGGGTACAACAAGAGACCCAGTACTTC. Translation: CASSPSGVQQETQYF. The J gene is TRBJ2-5, the V gene TRBV9; D is perhaps TRBD2 (5 bases). The CDR3 loop spans 15 amino acids. V was trimmed by 4 bases and J by 2 bases, leaving 15 bases between them. The V gene's germline CDR1 is SGDLS and CDR2 YYNGEE.

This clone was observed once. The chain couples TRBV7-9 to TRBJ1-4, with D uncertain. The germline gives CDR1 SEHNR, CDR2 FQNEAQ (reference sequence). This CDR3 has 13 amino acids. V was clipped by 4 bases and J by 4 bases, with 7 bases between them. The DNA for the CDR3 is TGTGCCAGCAGCTCCATCATTAATGAAAAACTGTTTTTT. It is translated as CASSSIINEKLFF.

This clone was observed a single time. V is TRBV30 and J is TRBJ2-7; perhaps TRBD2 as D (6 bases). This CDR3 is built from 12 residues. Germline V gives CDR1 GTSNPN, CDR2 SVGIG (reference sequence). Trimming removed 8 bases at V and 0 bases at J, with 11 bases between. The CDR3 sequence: CAGYGSSYEQYF. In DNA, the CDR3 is TGTGCCGGATACGGGAGCTCCTACGAGCAGTACTTC.

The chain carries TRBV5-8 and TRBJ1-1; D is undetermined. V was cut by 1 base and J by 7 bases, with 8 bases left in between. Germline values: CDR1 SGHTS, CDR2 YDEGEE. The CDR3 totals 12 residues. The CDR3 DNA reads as TGTGCCAGCAGCTTGTTTCGGGTTGAAGCTTTCTTT. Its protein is CASSLFRVEAFF.

The CDR3 here is CASSYDTQLYEQYF. The CDR3 region has the DNA TGTGCCAGCAGTTACGACACGCAACTCTACGAGCAGTACTTC. The rearrangement joins TRBV6-6 to TRBJ2-7, with unresolved D. CDR3 size: 14 residues. V was clipped by 2 bases and J by 3 bases, with 11 bases between them. Germline V gene data show CDR1 as MNHNY and CDR2 as SVGAGI (reference sequence).